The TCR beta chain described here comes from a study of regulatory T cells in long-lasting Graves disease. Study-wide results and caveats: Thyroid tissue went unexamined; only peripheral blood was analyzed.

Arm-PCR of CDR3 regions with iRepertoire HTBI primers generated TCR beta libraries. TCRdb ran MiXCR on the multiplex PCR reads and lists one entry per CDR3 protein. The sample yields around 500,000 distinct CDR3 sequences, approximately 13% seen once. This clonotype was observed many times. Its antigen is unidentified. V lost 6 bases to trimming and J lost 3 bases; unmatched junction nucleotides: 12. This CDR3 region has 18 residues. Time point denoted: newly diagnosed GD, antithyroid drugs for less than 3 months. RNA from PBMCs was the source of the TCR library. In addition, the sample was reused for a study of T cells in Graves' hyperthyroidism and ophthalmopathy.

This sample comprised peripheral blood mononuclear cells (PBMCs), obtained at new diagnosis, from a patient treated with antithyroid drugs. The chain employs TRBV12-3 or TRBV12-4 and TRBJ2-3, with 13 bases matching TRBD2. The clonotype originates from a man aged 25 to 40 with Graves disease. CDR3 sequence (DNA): TGTGCCAGCAGCCACACTAGCGGGAGGGCCCTTCGAACAGATACGCAGTATTTT. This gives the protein CASSHTSGRALRTDTQYF.